Described below is a single TCR beta chain sequence and its context. Its binding antigen is unknown. Base qualities are not recorded, but no much larger clone differs from it by a single base. The sample comes from a study of blood T cell repertoires in COVID-19 (dated by TCRdb to 2019 to 2021). At the level of the whole study: Samples from collaborators originated in the United States, Italy and Spain and spanned both the acute and convalescent phases of COVID-19. The repertoires were released in a freely available public database intended as a resource for research on the immune response to SARS-CoV-2. The prospective study material was composed of cDNA or gDNA derived from T cells, B-cell-depleted T cells, or PBMCs. HLA class I and class II types, where available, came from metadata supplied by the sample provider rather than from assay-based typing. A de-identified subject ID, COVID-19 status, age in years and sex were almost always included in the sample metadata. Deeply sampled blood TCRbeta repertoires from subjects exposed to, actively infected with, or recovered from COVID-19 were included in the dataset. The samples were drawn from the first 160 participants of the ongoing ImmuneRACE study and from more than 1,000 subjects provided by 6 global collaborators. Summary of the overall study and its limitations: Clinical and demographic metadata were provided uncurated, with the amount varying by source and participant.

TCRbeta CDR3 regions were amplified from genomic DNA using the immunoSEQ Assay, a bias-controlled multiplex PCR. The paper's processing steps were these. The number of nucleated cells in each sample was estimated from the amplification of reference gene primers within the assay. To quantify the absolute abundance of each unique TCRbeta CDR3 rearrangement, sequence reads were collapsed and filtered. Productive Simpson clonality was computed per sample as the square root of Simpson's diversity index over productive rearrangements. The table was pulled from immuneACCESS by TCRdb, which kept in-frame rearrangements only. Such tables lose some clones; where checked, under half of the loss comes from unresolved V genes, and the rest has no known cause. V, J and clone size are taken as reported in that table, and D and trimming were inferred from the DNA itself. The sample includes over 400,000 clones, with about nine tenths observed a single time. The top ten constitute 7% to 10% of the sample.

CDR1 and CDR2 were assigned from the germline V gene (reference sequence) as LGHDT and YNNKEL. From the cysteine up to the phenylalanine, the CDR3 has a length of 14 residues. Only the CDR3 region is kept as DNA, spanning 42 bases read in frame from base 1. V ends up 1 base short and J 7 bases short, with an unmatched junction base count of 4. Participants in the prospective study were enrolled through a virtual design, were aged roughly 18 to 100 years, and lived in roughly 24 United States geographic areas. Cohort assignment in the prospective study relied on participant-reported clinical history from a screening survey and a study questionnaire. ImmuneRACE Cohort 3 recovered participants were defined by two consecutive negative NP/OP PCR tests, healthcare professional clearance, or symptom resolution. In the prospective study, whole blood, serum and a nasopharyngeal or oropharyngeal swab were collected from each participant by mobile phlebotomists. Over a roughly two-month period, participants in the prospective study had the option of providing additional blood draws and questionnaires. Before DNA extraction, blood samples from the prospective study were shipped at room temperature or frozen.

The TCR originated in an older woman who had recovered from COVID-19. The chain is encoded by TRBV3-1 (or the pseudogene TRBV3-2) joined to TRBJ1-2; 9 central nucleotides agree with TRBD1. Source material: PBMCs or T cells enriched from blood (not recorded which). The CDR3 loop reads CASSQGTDRGGYTF. The DNA is TGTGCCAGCAGCCAAGGGACGGACAGGGGTGGCTACACCTTC.